A selection of T cell receptor beta chains follows, all from one sample in a study of CD8 T cells in Susac syndrome. From the immunoSEQ multiplex PCR reads, TCRdb called clonotypes with MiXCR, one entry per CDR3 protein. Of 150,000 to 200,000 distinct CDR3 sequences in the sample, approximately 95% were seen once. The sequenced sample was CD4+ T cells from PBMCs. The source of these receptors is a human donor in good health. CDR3s include the opening cysteine and the closing phenylalanine or tryptophan. A D gene is named only where the DNA matches it firmly. Rows give clone size only sometimes, using once, few, many, or a class for an expanded clone.

V gene	clone size	D gene	J gene	CDR3 protein	CDR3 DNA
TRBV3-1	once	.	TRBJ1-5	CASSQKGLGNQPQHF	TGTGCCAGCAGCCAAAAGGGTCTTGGCAATCAGCCCCAGCATTTT
TRBV2	.	.	TRBJ2-2	CASRLTGDSRITGELFF	TGTGCCAGCAGGCTAACCGGGGATAGCCGGATCACCGGGGAGCTGTTTTTT
TRBV28	.	.	TRBJ1-5	CASREQHQPQHF	TGTGCCAGCAGGGAACAGCATCAGCCCCAGCATTTT
TRBV29-1	.	TRBD2	TRBJ2-1	CSVGLAGKGFF	TGCAGCGTTGGGCTAGCGGGGAAAGGGTTCTTC
TRBV11-2	.	.	TRBJ2-1	CASSLVQGGLANEQFF	TGTGCCAGCAGCTTAGTCCAGGGGGGCCTTGCGAATGAGCAGTTCTTC
TRBV20-1	.	TRBD1	TRBJ2-7	CSAEQGITSYEQYF	TGCAGTGCTGAACAGGGGATTACCTCCTACGAGCAGTACTTC
TRBV20-1	.	.	TRBJ2-3	CSARVVASTDTQYF	TGCAGTGCTAGAGTCGTAGCCTCCACAGATACGCAGTATTTT
TRBV19	.	.	TRBJ1-1	CASSMGRMNTEAFF	TGTGCCAGTAGTATGGGCCGGATGAACACTGAAGCTTTCTTT
TRBV20-1	.	TRBD1	TRBJ2-5	CSAIPGGPGQETQYF	TGCAGTGCTATTCCAGGGGGTCCGGGGCAAGAGACCCAGTACTTC
TRBV7-3	once	.	TRBJ1-5	CASSFPVAREQPQHF	TGTGCCAGCAGCTTCCCCGTAGCTCGGGAACAGCCCCAGCATTTT
TRBV3-1	.	TRBD2	TRBJ2-5	CASRISGGRETQYF	TGTGCCAGCCGAATTAGCGGGGGGCGAGAGACCCAGTACTTC
TRBV19	.	.	TRBJ1-5	CASTTDSAGSQPQHF	TGTGCCAGTACCACAGACAGCGCAGGGAGTCAGCCCCAGCATTTT
TRBV11-2	.	.	TRBJ1-6	CASSPVSHVVPPKILTPLHF	TGTGCCAGCAGCCCCGTGTCCCATGTCGTGCCCCCCAAAATCCTTACACCCCTCCACTTT
TRBV29-1	.	.	TRBJ1-4	CSVEGAGVGEKLFF	TGCAGCGTTGAAGGGGCAGGGGTTGGTGAAAAACTGTTTTTT
TRBV15	.	TRBD1	TRBJ2-5	CATSREQGREETQYF	TGTGCCACCAGCAGAGAACAGGGGCGAGAAGAGACCCAGTACTTC
TRBV5-6	.	.	TRBJ2-3	CASSLWRGYTDTQYF	TGTGCCAGCAGCTTGTGGCGGGGTTACACAGATACGCAGTATTTT
TRBV7-3	.	TRBD1	TRBJ1-1	CASSRGQGNTEAFF	TGTGCCAGCAGCCGCGGACAGGGAAACACTGAAGCTTTCTTT
TRBV5-1	.	.	TRBJ1-1	CASSLEGRTEAFF	TGCGCCAGCAGCTTGGAGGGGAGGACTGAAGCTTTCTTT
TRBV6-2/TRBV6-3	.	.	TRBJ2-3	CASSYSNALGEDTQYF	TGTGCCAGCAGTTACTCGAATGCTCTAGGCGAAGATACGCAGTATTTT
TRBV28	.	TRBD1	TRBJ2-7	CASSPTGPLSYEQYF	TGTGCCAGCAGCCCGACAGGGCCCCTCTCCTACGAGCAGTACTTC
TRBV28	.	.	TRBJ2-7	CATRAGTYEQYF	TGTGCCACCCGGGCAGGGACCTACGAGCAGTACTTC
TRBV7-9	.	.	TRBJ2-2	CASSLPDGVSTGELFF	TGTGCCAGCAGCTTACCCGATGGGGTCAGCACCGGGGAGCTGTTTTTT
TRBV24-1	.	.	TRBJ2-3	CATRGSGADTQYF	TGTGCCACCAGGGGGTCTGGGGCAGATACGCAGTATTTT
TRBV27	once	TRBD2	TRBJ2-5	CASSFLSGGIKETQYF	TGTGCCAGCAGTTTCCTCAGCGGGGGAATTAAAGAGACCCAGTACTTC
TRBV9	.	.	TRBJ2-1	CASSVAWQAYNEQFF	TGTGCCAGCAGCGTAGCCTGGCAGGCTTACAATGAGCAGTTCTTC
TRBV29-1	.	.	TRBJ1-2	CSVEKGRDYGYTF	TGCAGCGTTGAAAAAGGGCGAGACTATGGCTACACCTTC
TRBV27	.	.	TRBJ2-5	CASSLEGGLEYF	TGTGCCAGCAGTTTAGAGGGGGGCCTTGAGTACTTC
TRBV4-1	once	.	TRBJ2-3	CASSQATSDTQYF	TGCGCCAGCAGCCAAGCCACCTCGGATACGCAGTATTTT
TRBV5-1	.	TRBD1	TRBJ1-4	CASSFGTGDNEKLFF	TGCGCCAGCAGCTTCGGGACAGGGGATAATGAAAAACTGTTTTTT
TRBV5-6	.	.	TRBJ1-2	CASSLAAEGGYTF	TGTGCCAGCAGCTTGGCGGCCGAGGGTGGCTACACCTTC
TRBV28	.	.	TRBJ1-1	CASAGWGGGRTEAFF	TGTGCCAGCGCCGGGTGGGGTGGGGGGCGGACTGAAGCTTTCTTT
TRBV28	.	.	TRBJ1-1	CASSATVPGAFF	TGTGCCAGCAGCGCGACTGTTCCTGGGGCTTTCTTT
TRBV14	.	TRBD2	TRBJ2-1	CASRPSGGARNEQFF	TGTGCCAGCAGGCCTAGCGGGGGGGCCCGCAATGAGCAGTTCTTC
TRBV27	.	.	TRBJ1-1	CASSSSDRNTEAFF	TGTGCCAGCAGTTCCTCCGACAGGAACACTGAAGCTTTCTTT
TRBV19	.	.	TRBJ1-5	CASSMEDQPQHF	TGTGCCAGTAGTATGGAAGATCAGCCCCAGCATTTT
TRBV7-8	once	TRBD1	TRBJ2-5	CASSAWTGPETQYF	TGTGCCAGCAGCGCATGGACAGGGCCAGAGACCCAGTACTTC
TRBV5-1	.	TRBD2	TRBJ2-1	CASSLFGGGASGNEQFF	TGCGCCAGCAGCTTGTTCGGCGGGGGGGCCTCTGGGAATGAGCAGTTCTTC